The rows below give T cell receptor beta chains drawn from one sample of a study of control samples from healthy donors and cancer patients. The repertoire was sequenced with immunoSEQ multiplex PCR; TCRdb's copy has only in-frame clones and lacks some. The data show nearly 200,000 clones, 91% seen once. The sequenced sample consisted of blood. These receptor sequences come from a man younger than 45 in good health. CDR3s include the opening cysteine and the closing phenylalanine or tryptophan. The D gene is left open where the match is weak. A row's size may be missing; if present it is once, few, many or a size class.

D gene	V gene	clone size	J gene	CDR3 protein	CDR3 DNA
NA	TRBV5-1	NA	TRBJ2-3	CASSRLSVDTQYF	TGCGCCAGCAGCCGACTGAGTGTAGATACGCAGTATTTT
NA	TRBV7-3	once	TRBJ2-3	CASSFGSGSGVSVSDTQYF	TGTGCCAGCAGCTTTGGTTCTGGGTCAGGGGTTTCTGTGTCGGATACGCAGTATTTT
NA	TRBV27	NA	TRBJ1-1	CASLTNTEAFF	TGTGCCAGCCTTACTAACACTGAAGCTTTCTTT
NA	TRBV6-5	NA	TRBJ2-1	CASSKTRDGSREQFF	TGTGCCAGCAGTAAGACCCGGGACGGCTCAAGGGAGCAGTTCTTC
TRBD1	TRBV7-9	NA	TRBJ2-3	CATKKGGTGSTDTQYF	TGTGCCACCAAAAAGGGGGGGACAGGGAGCACAGATACGCAGTATTTT
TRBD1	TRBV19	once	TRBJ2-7	CASSMGQGYEQYF	TGTGCCAGTAGTATGGGACAGGGTTACGAGCAGTACTTC
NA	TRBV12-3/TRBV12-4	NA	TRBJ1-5	CASSLGRVEPQHF	TGTGCCAGCAGTTTGGGCAGGGTGGAGCCCCAGCATTTT
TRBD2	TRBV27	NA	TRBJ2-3	CASSLSYGGAIDTQYF	TGTGCCAGCAGTTTATCGTACGGGGGGGCCATAGATACGCAGTATTTT
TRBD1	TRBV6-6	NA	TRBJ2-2	CASSYFDRGPGELFF	TGTGCCAGCAGTTACTTCGACAGGGGGCCCGGGGAGCTGTTTTTT
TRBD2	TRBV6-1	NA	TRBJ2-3	CASSELLAGGRRTDTQYF	TGTGCCAGCAGTGAATTGCTAGCGGGGGGGCGGCGGACAGATACGCAGTATTTT
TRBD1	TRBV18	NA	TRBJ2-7	CASSLGTGGINEQYF	TGTGCCAGCTCACTCGGGACAGGGGGAATAAACGAGCAGTACTTC
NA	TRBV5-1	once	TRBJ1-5	CASSFGDTNQPQHF	TGCGCCAGCAGCTTTGGGGACACCAATCAGCCCCAGCATTTT
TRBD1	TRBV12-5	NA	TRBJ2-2	CASGLVIYGRGFSGELFF	TGTGCTAGTGGTTTGGTAATTTATGGCAGGGGGTTTTCCGGGGAGCTGTTTTTT
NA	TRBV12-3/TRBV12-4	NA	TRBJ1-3	CASSRHSGNTIYF	TGTGCCAGCAGCAGACACTCTGGAAACACCATATATTTT
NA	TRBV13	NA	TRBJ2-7	CASSLGQQGPDEQYF	TGTGCCAGCAGCTTAGGCCAACAGGGCCCGGACGAGCAGTACTTC